The 7 T cell receptor beta chains below come from one sample, sequenced in a study of vaccination effects on CD4 cells after COVID-19. The ViraFEST assay expanded antigen-specific CD4+ T cells with viral peptide pools before sequencing. Culture lasted around eleven days before CD4+ T cell isolation. Each participant was given two doses of one vaccine (BNT162b2 or mRNA-1273). The table came from immunoSEQ multiplex PCR; TCRdb's copy has only in-frame clones and leaves some out. In the table there are roughly 23,000 clones, 72% of which are singletons. These receptors are not linked to any known antigen. The source was CD4+ T cells from PBMCs cultured with HCoV-NL63 spike peptides, collected after COVID-19 vaccination. The receptors stem from a human donor who received a COVID-19 vaccine.

This chain joins TRBV12-3 or TRBV12-4 and TRBJ1-1; possible D gene TRBD1, 5 bases. Trimming shortened V by 6 bases and J by 2 bases, and 10 bases separated the two germline ends. This CDR3 spans 13 amino acids. For the CDR3, the DNA is TGTGCCAGCAGCGGGGGGGTAAACACTGAAGCTTTCTTT. Protein product: CASSGGVNTEAFF.

The chain combines TRBV2 with TRBJ1-5, with a weak D call TRBD1 (5 bases). This CDR3 has 15 amino acids. V lost 8 bases to trimming and J lost 3 bases, with 17 bases between them. Germline loops: CDR1 SNHLY, CDR2 FYNNEI. Written as DNA, the CDR3 is TGTGCCAGCGGTAGGGACCGGGGGGACAATCAGCCCCAGCATTTT. The encoded protein is CASGRDRGDNQPQHF.

The V gene is TRBV4-2, the J gene TRBJ2-1; 8 bases are shared with TRBD2. CDR1 is LGHNA and CDR2 is YNFKEQ in the germline V gene. The junction had 10 bases not matched to a gene; V was cut back by 0 bases and J by 9 bases. The CDR3 totals 16 residues. In DNA, the CDR3 is TGTGCCAGCAGCCAAGAGGGGACTAGTGTACAAGCTGAGCAGTTCTTC. Protein product: CASSQEGTSVQAEQFF.

This clone has just one count. V gene TRBV27 combines with J gene TRBJ2-2; 7 bases fit TRBD2. V trimming: 6 bases; J trimming: 5 bases; junction bases outside the gene matches: 3. Germline V gene data show CDR1 as MNHEY and CDR2 as SMNVEV (reference sequence). The CDR3 loop spans 13 amino acids. The chain's CDR3 is CASSTGGTGELFF. The CDR3, as DNA: TGTGCCAGCAGCACCGGGGGGACCGGGGAGCTGTTTTTT.

The CDR3 protein is CASRFLSPLHF. CDR3 DNA: TGCGCCAGCAGGTTCCTCTCACCCCTCCACTTT. The chain has TRBV23-1 and TRBJ1-6, with D hard to call. TRBV23-1 is known as an ORF, though its function is uncertain. Trimming took 6 bases from V and 10 from J, leaving 7 bases between them. CDR3 length: 11 amino acids.

The chain carries TRBV6-1 and TRBJ2-7; 7 bases are shared with TRBD2. Germline CDR1 reads MNHNS; CDR2 reads SASEGT. Unmatched junction bases numbered 5, after V lost 1 base and J lost 5 bases. The CDR3 is 14 amino acids. The CDR3 loop is CASSEGGSSNEQYF. CDR3 sequence (DNA): TGTGCCAGCAGTGAAGGCGGGAGTAGCAACGAGCAGTACTTC.

The CDR3 DNA is TGTGCCAGCAGCGTAGGGGATTACAATGAGCAGTTCTTC. Translated: CASSVGDYNEQFF. V usage is TRBV9 and J usage is TRBJ2-1; D is ambiguous. The CDR3 is 13 amino acids. The germline V and J ends were trimmed by 0 bases and 4 bases, with 5 bases remaining between them. Germline CDR1 reads SGDLS; CDR2 reads YYNGEE.